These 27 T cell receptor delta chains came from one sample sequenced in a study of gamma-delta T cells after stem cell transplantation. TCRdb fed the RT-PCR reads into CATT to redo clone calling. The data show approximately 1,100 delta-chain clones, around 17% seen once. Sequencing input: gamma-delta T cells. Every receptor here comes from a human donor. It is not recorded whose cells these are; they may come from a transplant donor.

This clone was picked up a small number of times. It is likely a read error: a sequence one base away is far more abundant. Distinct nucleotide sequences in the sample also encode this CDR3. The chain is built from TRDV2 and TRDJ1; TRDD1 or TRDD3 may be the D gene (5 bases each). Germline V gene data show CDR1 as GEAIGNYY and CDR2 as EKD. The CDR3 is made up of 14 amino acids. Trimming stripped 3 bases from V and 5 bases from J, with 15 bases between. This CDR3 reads CACDQILDADKLIF. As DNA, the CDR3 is TGTGCCTGTGACCAAATACTGGACGCTGATAAACTCATCTTT.

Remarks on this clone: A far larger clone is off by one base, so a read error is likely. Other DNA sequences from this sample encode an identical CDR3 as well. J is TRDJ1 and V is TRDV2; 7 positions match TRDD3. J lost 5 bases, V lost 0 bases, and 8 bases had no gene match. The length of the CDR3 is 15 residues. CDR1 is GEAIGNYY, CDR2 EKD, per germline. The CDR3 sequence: CACDTLDGGQDKLIF. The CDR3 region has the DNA TGTGCCTGTGACACCTTGGATGGGGGACAAGATAAACTCATCTTT.

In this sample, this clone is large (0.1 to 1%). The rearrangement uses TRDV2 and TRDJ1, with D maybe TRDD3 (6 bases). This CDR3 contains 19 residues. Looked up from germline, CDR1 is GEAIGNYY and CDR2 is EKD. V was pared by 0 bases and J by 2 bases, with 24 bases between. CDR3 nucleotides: TGTGCCTGTGACACCGTCTCAAGGCTCGGGGATCGGAGGACCGATAAACTCATCTTT. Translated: CACDTVSRLGDRRTDKLIF.

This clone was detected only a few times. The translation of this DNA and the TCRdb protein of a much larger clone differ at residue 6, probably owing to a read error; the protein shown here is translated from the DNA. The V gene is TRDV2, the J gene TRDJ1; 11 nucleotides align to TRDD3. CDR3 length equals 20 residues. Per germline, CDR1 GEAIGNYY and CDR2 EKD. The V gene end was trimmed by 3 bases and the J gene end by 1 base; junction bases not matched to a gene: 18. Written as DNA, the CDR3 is TGTGCCTGTGACTTGACGTCGGCGGGGCTGGGGGATACATCCACCGATAAACTCATCTTT. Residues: CACDLTSAGLGDTSTDKLIF.

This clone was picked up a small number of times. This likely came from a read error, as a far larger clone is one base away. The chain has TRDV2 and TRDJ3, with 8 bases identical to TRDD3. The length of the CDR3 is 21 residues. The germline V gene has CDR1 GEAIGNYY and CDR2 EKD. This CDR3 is CARDTASTGGFNTWDTRQMFF. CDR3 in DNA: TGTGCCCGTGACACCGCGAGTACTGGGGGGTTTAACACCTGGGACACCCGACAGATGTTTTTC.

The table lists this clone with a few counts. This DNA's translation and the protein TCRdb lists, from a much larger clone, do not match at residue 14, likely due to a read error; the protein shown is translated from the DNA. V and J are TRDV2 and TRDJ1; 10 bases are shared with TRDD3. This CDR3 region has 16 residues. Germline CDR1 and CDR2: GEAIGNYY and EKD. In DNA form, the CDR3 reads TGTGCCTGTATTCGTCTGGGGGATAAGGACACCGATAAACGCATCTTT. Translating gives CACIRLGDKDTDKRIF.

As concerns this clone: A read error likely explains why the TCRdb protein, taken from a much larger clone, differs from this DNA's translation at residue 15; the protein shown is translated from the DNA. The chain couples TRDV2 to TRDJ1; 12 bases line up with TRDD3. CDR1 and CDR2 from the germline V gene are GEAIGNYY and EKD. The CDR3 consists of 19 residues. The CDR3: CACDTMKTGGYLHTAKLIF. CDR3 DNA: TGTGCCTGTGACACGATGAAGACTGGGGGATACCTCCACACCGCTAAACTCATCTTT.

Here the CDR3 DNA reads TGTGCCTGTGACCCTCTGTCGCTGGGGGATACGCCGAGTAAACTCATCTTT. Translating it yields CACDPLSLGDTPSKLIF. V usage is TRDV2 and J usage is TRDJ1; 12 bases match TRDD3. Losses at the gene ends were 3 bases for V and 7 bases for J; bases not matched to a gene: 14. Germline V gene lookup returns CDR1 GEAIGNYY and CDR2 EKD. CDR3 length: 17 amino acids.

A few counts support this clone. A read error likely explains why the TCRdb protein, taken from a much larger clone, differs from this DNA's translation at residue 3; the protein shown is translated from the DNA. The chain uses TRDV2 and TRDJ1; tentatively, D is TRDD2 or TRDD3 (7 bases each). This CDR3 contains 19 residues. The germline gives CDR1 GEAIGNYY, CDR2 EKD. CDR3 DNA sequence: TGTGCCTATGACACGGCGGGCTTTCCTACTGGGGCTTATGGCGATAAACTCATCTTT. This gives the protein CAYDTAGFPTGAYGDKLIF.

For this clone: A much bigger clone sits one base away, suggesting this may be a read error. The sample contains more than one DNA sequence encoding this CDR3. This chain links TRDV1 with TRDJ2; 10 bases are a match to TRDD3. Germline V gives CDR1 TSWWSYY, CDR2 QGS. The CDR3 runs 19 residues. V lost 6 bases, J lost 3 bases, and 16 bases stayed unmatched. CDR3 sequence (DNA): TGTGCTCTTGGAGAGCGCCATCCTTACTGGGGGATTCTGACAGCACAACTCTTCTTT. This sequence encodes CALGERHPYWGILTAQLFF.

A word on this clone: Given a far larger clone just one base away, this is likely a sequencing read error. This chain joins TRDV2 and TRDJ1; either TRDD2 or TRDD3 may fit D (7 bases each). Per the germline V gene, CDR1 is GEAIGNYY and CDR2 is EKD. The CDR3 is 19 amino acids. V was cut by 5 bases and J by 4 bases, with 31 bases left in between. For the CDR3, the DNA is TGTGCCTGTGCCACGGCGGGCTTTCCTACTGGGGCTTATGGCGATAAACTCATCTTT. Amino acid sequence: CACATAGFPTGAYGDKLIF.

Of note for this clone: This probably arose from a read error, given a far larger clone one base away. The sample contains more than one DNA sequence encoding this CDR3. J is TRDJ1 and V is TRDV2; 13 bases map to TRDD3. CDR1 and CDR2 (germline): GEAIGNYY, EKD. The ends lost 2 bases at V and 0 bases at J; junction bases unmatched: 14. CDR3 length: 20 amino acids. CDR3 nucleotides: TGTGCCTGTGACAGCGTACTGGGGGATACGTTGATTCAACACACCGATAAACTCATCTTT. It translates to CACDSVLGDTLIQHTDKLIF.

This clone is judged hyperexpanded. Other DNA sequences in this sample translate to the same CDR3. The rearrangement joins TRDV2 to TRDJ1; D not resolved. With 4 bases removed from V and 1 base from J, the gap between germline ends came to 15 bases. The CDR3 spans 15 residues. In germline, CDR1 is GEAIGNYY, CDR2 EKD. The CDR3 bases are TGTGCCTGTGATCTCATGTACCCGATCACCGATAAACTCATCTTT. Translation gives CACDLMYPITDKLIF.

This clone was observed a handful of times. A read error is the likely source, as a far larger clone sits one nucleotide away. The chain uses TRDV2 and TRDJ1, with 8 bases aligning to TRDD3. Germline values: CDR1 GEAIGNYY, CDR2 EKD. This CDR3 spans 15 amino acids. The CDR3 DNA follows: TGTGCCTGTGACTCGGTGGGGGATTCCACCGATACACTCATCTTT. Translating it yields CACDSVGDSTDTLIF.

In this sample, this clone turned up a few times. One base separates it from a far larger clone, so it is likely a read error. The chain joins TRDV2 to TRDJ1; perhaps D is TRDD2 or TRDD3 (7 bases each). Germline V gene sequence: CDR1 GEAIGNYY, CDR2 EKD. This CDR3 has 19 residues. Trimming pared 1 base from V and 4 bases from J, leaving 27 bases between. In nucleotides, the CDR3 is TGTGCCTGTGACACGGCGGGCTTTCCTACTGGGGCTTCTGGCGATAAACTCATCTTT. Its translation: CACDTAGFPTGASGDKLIF.

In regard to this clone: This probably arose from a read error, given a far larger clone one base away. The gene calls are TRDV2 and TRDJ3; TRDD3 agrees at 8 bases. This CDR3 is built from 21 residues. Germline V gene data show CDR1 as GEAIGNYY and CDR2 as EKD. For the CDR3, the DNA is TGTGCCTGTGGCACCGCGAGTACTGGGGGGTTTAACACCTGGGACACCCGACAGATGTTTTTC. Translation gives CACGTASTGGFNTWDTRQMFF.

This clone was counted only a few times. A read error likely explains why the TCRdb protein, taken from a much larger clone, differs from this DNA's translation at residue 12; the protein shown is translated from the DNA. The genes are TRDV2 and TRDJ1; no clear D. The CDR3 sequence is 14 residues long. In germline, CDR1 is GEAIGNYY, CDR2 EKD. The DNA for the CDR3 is TGTGCCTGTGACACCGTAGGGAACGGCGATAAACCCATCTTT. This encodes CACDTVGNGDKPIF.

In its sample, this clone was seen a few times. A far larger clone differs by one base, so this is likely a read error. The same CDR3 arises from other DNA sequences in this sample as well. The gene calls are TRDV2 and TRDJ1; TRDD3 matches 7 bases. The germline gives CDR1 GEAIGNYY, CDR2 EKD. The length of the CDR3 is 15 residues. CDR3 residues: CACDTWGRNTDKLIF. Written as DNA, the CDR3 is TGTGCCTGTGACACCTGGGGGAGAAACACTGATAAACTCATCTTT.

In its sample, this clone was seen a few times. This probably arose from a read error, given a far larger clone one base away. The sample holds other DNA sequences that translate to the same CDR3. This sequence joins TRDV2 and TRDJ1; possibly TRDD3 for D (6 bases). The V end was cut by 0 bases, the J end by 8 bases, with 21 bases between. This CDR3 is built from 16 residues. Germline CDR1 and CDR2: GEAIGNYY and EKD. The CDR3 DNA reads TGTGCCTGTGACACCGTGGGGGGGACCTTGGGCGACAAACTCATCTTT. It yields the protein CACDTVGGTLGDKLIF.

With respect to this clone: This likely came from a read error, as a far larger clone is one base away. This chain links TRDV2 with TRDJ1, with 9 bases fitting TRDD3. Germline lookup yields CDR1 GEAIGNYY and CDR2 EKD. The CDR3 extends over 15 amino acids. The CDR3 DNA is TGTGCCTGTGATTCTCTTAGTACTGGGGGAGATATACTCATCTTT. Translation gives CACDSLSTGGDILIF.

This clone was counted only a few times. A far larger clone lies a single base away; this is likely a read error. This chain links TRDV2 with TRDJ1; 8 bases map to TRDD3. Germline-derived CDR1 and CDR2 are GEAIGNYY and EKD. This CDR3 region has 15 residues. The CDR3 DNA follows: TGTGCCTGTGACTCGGTGGGGGATTCCACCGATAAAGTCATCTTT. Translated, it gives CACDSVGDSTDKVIF.

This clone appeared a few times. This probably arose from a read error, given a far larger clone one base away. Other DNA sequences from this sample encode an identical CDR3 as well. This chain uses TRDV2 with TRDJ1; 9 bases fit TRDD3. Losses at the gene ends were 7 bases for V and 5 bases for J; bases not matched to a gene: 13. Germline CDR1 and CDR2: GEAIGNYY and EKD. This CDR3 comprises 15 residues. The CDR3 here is CACDSLSTGGDKLIF. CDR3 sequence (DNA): TGTGCCTGCGATTCTCTTAGTACTGGGGGAGATAAACTCATCTTT.

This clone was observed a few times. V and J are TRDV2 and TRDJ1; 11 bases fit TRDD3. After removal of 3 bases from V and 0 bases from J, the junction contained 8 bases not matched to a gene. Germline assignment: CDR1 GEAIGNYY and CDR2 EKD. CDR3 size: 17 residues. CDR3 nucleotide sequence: TGTGCCTGTGACGTACTGGGGGATAAGTATAACACCGATAAACTCATCTTT. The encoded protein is CACDVLGDKYNTDKLIF.

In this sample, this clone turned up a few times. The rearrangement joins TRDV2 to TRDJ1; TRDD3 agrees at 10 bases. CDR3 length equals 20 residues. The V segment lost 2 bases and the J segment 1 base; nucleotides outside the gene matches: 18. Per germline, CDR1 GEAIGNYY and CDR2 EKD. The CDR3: CACDRLAPPALGDSTDKLIF. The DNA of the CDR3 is TGTGCCTGTGACAGGCTTGCCCCGCCTGCACTGGGGGATTCCACCGATAAACTCATCTTT.

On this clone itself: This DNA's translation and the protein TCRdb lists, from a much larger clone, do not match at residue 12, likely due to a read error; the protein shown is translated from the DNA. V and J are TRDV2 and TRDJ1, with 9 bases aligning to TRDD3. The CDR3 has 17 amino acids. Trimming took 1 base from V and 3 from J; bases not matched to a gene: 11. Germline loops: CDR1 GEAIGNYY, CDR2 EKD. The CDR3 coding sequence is TGTGCCTGTGACACTTTACTGGGGGACCCGTACGCCGATAAACTCATCTTT. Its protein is CACDTLLGDPYADKLIF.

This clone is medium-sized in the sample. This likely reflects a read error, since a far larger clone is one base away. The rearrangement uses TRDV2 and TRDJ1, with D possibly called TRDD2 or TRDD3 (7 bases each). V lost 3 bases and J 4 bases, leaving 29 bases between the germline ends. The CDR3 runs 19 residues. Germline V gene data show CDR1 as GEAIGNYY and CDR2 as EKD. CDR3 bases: TGTGCCTGTGACGCGGCGGGCTTTCCTACTGGGGCTTATGGCGATAAACTCATCTTT. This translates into CACDAAGFPTGAYGDKLIF.

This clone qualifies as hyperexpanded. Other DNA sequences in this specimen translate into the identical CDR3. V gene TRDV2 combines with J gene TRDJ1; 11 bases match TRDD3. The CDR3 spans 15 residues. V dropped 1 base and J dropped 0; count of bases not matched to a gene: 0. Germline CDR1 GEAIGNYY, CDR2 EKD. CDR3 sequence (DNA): TGTGCCTGTGACACACTGGGGGATAACACCGATAAACTCATCTTT. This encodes CACDTLGDNTDKLIF.